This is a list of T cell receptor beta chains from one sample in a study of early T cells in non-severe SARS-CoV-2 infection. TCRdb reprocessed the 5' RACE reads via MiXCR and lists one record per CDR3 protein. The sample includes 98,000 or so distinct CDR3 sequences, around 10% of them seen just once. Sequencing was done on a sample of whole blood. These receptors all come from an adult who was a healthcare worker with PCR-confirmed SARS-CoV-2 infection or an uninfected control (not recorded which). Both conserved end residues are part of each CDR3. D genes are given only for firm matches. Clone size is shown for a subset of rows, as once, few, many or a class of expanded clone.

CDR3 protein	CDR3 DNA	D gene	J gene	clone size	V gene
CASSPLDRGPEKLFF	TGTGCCAGCAGTCCCCTGGACAGGGGGCCTGAAAAACTGTTTTTT	TRBD1	TRBJ1-4	NA	TRBV6-2/TRBV6-3
CASTRGLREKLFF	TGTGCCAGCACGAGGGGGCTCCGTGAAAAACTGTTTTTT	TRBD1	TRBJ1-4	NA	TRBV28
CAIKIGTSGANEQFF	TGTGCCATCAAGATCGGGACTAGCGGGGCTAATGAGCAGTTCTTC	TRBD2	TRBJ2-1	few	TRBV10-3
CASSLALSSGNTIYF	TGTGCCAGCAGCTTAGCACTGAGCTCTGGAAACACCATATATTTT	NA	TRBJ1-3	NA	TRBV7-2
CSVEADYGYTF	TGCAGCGTTGAAGCCGACTATGGCTACACCTTC	NA	TRBJ1-2	NA	TRBV29-1
CAWSWTEGTEAFF	TGTGCCTGGAGTTGGACGGAGGGAACTGAAGCTTTCTTT	NA	TRBJ1-1	many	TRBV30
CASSLQTATEAFF	TGTGCCAGCAGTCTACAGACAGCCACTGAAGCTTTCTTT	NA	TRBJ1-1	many	TRBV3-1
CASSPLRLAGSYEQFF	TGTGCCAGCAGCCCGCTCCGACTAGCGGGGTCGTATGAGCAGTTCTTC	TRBD2	TRBJ2-1	many	TRBV5-4
CSAQRGDGMSSYEQYF	TGCAGTGCCCAAAGGGGGGACGGGATGAGCTCCTACGAGCAGTACTTC	NA	TRBJ2-7	few	TRBV20-1
CATTSGGSADTQYF	TGTGCCACGACTAGCGGGGGGTCGGCAGATACGCAGTATTTT	TRBD2	TRBJ2-3	many	TRBV6-5
CASSYPTEAGVVNEQYF	TGTGCCAGCAGCTACCCGACTGAAGCGGGAGTAGTGAACGAGCAGTACTTC	TRBD2	TRBJ2-7	few	TRBV5-4
CANSLIRGAHNYGYTF	TGTGCCAACAGCCTCATACGGGGGGCCCACAACTATGGCTACACCTTC	NA	TRBJ1-2	few	TRBV11-2
CASRLDRGWGYTF	TGTGCCAGCAGACTCGACAGGGGCTGGGGCTACACCTTC	TRBD1	TRBJ1-2	many	TRBV12-3/TRBV12-4
CASSRQGGTEAFF	TGTGCCAGCAGCAGACAGGGAGGGACTGAAGCTTTCTTT	TRBD1	TRBJ1-1	few	TRBV7-3
CASSPSRGFTEAFF	TGTGCCAGCTCACCTAGTAGAGGATTCACTGAAGCTTTCTTT	NA	TRBJ1-1	few	TRBV18
CASRTKTGSGSYEQYF	TGTGCCAGCAGGACCAAGACAGGGTCCGGATCCTACGAGCAGTACTTC	TRBD1	TRBJ2-7	few	TRBV6-2/TRBV6-3
CASSLVGTGQAFF	TGCGCCAGCAGCTTGGTGGGTACAGGACAAGCTTTCTTT	NA	TRBJ1-1	few	TRBV5-1
CASSHGQGNNQPQHF	TGTGCCAGCAGCCACGGACAGGGGAACAATCAGCCCCAGCATTTT	TRBD1	TRBJ1-5	NA	TRBV3-1
CASSGGGSGANVLTF	TGTGCCAGCAGTGGAGGGGGCTCTGGGGCCAACGTCCTGACTTTC	NA	TRBJ2-6	few	TRBV6-5
CASSPRDTGELFF	TGTGCCAGCTCACCACGAGACACCGGGGAGCTGTTTTTT	NA	TRBJ2-2	many	TRBV18
CASSDGVTDTQYF	TGTGCCAGCAGTGACGGGGTCACAGATACGCAGTATTTT	NA	TRBJ2-3	NA	TRBV2
CASSVAGGHNEQFF	TGTGCCAGCAGCGTAGCGGGGGGCCACAATGAGCAGTTCTTC	TRBD2	TRBJ2-1	many	TRBV7-3
CASSVDWGQGAGANVLTF	TGTGCCAGCAGCGTAGATTGGGGACAGGGGGCCGGGGCCAACGTCCTGACTTTC	TRBD1	TRBJ2-6	many	TRBV11-3
CATSGRENHEQYF	TGTGCCACCAGTGGACGGGAGAACCACGAGCAGTACTTC	NA	TRBJ2-7	many	TRBV24-1
CASSLMAGTHQPQHF	TGTGCCAGCAGTTTAATGGCAGGAACCCATCAGCCCCAGCATTTT	NA	TRBJ1-5	NA	TRBV12-3/TRBV12-4
CASSITREVDTQYF	TGTGCCAGTAGTATTACCAGGGAAGTGGATACGCAGTATTTT	NA	TRBJ2-3	few	TRBV19
CASSYQGNQPQHF	TGTGCCAGCAGTTACCAGGGCAATCAGCCCCAGCATTTT	NA	TRBJ1-5	few	TRBV6-6
CASSRAGGRYNEQFF	TGTGCCAGCAGCCGAGCGGGGGGGCGGTACAATGAGCAGTTCTTC	TRBD2	TRBJ2-1	few	TRBV13
CASSQDSRGGTGELFF	TGTGCCAGCAGCCAAGATTCCAGGGGAGGCACCGGGGAGCTGTTTTTT	NA	TRBJ2-2	few	TRBV3-1